This TCR beta chain is from a study of T cells after yellow fever vaccination. Background on the study: Low-cell-number fractions were prepared with SMART-Seq v4 Ultra Low Input. Study-wide results and limits: A small proportion of clonotypes was detected in both the CD4 and CD8 compartments. Clones that expanded after primary vaccination mostly reappeared after the booster (96% CD4, 88% CD8).

With respect to this clonotype: What it binds is not known.

Germline assignment: CDR1 SGHVS and CDR2 FQNEAQ. Trimming shortened V by 5 bases and J by 4 bases, and 16 bases separated the two germline ends. The CDR3 length is 15 residues. For TCR, cDNA came from 5'RACE template switching, which added a universal primer site and UMIs. TCRdb re-called the 5' RACE reads with MiXCR, one entry per CDR3 protein. The table lists approximately 510,000 distinct CDR3 sequences, 20% to 25% of them singletons. The V gene is TRBV7-8, the J gene TRBJ2-3; D is perhaps TRBD1 (6 bases). This sample comprised PBMCs, obtained roughly 23 days after the first yellow fever vaccination. The sequence was obtained from a young man who received the YFV17D yellow fever vaccine. The CDR3 DNA follows: TGTGCCAGCAGCCATACAGGGTCTCCGGCAGATACGCAGTATTTT. It translates to CASSHTGSPADTQYF. Combining the CDR3 with reference TRBV7-8 and TRBJ2-3 gives the whole variable domain GAGVSQSPRYKVAKRGQDVALRCDPISGHVSLFWYQQALGQGPEFLTYFQNEAQLDKSGLPSDRFFAERPEGSVSTLKIQRTQQEDSAVYLCASSHTGSPADTQYFGPGTRLTVL.